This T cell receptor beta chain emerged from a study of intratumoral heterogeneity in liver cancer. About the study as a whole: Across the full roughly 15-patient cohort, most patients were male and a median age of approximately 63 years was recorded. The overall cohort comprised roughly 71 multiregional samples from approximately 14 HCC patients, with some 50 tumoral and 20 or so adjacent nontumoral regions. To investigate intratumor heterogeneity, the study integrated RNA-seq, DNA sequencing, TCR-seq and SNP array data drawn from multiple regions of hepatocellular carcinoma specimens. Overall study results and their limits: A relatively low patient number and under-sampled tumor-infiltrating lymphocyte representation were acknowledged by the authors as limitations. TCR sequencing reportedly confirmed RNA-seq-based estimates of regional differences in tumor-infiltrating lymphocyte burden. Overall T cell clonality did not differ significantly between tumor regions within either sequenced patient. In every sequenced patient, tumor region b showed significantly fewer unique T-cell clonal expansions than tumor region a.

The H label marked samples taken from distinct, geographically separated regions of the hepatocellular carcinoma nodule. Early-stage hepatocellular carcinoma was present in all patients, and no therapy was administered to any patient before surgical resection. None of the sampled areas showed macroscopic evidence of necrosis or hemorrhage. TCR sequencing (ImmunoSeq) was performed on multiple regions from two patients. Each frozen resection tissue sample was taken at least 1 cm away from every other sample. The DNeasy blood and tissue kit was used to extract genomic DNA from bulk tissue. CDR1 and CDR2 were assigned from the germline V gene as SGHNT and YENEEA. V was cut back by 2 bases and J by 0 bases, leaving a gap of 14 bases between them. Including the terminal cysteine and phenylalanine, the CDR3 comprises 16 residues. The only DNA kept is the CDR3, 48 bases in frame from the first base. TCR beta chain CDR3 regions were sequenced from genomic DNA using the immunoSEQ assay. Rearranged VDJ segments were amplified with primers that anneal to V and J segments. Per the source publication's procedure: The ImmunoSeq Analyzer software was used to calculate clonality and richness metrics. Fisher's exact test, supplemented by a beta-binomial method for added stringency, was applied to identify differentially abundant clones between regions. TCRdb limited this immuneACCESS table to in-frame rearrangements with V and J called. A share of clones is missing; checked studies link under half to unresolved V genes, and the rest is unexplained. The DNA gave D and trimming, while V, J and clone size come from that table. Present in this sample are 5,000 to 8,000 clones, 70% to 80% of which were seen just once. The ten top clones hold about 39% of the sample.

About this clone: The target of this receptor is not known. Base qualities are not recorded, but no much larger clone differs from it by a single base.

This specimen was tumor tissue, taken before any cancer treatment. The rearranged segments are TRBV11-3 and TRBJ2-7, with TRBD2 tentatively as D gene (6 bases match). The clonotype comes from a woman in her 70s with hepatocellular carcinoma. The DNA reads TGTGCCAGCAGCTTATTTGTGACGACTAGCTCCTACGAGCAGTACTTC. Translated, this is CASSLFVTTSSYEQYF.